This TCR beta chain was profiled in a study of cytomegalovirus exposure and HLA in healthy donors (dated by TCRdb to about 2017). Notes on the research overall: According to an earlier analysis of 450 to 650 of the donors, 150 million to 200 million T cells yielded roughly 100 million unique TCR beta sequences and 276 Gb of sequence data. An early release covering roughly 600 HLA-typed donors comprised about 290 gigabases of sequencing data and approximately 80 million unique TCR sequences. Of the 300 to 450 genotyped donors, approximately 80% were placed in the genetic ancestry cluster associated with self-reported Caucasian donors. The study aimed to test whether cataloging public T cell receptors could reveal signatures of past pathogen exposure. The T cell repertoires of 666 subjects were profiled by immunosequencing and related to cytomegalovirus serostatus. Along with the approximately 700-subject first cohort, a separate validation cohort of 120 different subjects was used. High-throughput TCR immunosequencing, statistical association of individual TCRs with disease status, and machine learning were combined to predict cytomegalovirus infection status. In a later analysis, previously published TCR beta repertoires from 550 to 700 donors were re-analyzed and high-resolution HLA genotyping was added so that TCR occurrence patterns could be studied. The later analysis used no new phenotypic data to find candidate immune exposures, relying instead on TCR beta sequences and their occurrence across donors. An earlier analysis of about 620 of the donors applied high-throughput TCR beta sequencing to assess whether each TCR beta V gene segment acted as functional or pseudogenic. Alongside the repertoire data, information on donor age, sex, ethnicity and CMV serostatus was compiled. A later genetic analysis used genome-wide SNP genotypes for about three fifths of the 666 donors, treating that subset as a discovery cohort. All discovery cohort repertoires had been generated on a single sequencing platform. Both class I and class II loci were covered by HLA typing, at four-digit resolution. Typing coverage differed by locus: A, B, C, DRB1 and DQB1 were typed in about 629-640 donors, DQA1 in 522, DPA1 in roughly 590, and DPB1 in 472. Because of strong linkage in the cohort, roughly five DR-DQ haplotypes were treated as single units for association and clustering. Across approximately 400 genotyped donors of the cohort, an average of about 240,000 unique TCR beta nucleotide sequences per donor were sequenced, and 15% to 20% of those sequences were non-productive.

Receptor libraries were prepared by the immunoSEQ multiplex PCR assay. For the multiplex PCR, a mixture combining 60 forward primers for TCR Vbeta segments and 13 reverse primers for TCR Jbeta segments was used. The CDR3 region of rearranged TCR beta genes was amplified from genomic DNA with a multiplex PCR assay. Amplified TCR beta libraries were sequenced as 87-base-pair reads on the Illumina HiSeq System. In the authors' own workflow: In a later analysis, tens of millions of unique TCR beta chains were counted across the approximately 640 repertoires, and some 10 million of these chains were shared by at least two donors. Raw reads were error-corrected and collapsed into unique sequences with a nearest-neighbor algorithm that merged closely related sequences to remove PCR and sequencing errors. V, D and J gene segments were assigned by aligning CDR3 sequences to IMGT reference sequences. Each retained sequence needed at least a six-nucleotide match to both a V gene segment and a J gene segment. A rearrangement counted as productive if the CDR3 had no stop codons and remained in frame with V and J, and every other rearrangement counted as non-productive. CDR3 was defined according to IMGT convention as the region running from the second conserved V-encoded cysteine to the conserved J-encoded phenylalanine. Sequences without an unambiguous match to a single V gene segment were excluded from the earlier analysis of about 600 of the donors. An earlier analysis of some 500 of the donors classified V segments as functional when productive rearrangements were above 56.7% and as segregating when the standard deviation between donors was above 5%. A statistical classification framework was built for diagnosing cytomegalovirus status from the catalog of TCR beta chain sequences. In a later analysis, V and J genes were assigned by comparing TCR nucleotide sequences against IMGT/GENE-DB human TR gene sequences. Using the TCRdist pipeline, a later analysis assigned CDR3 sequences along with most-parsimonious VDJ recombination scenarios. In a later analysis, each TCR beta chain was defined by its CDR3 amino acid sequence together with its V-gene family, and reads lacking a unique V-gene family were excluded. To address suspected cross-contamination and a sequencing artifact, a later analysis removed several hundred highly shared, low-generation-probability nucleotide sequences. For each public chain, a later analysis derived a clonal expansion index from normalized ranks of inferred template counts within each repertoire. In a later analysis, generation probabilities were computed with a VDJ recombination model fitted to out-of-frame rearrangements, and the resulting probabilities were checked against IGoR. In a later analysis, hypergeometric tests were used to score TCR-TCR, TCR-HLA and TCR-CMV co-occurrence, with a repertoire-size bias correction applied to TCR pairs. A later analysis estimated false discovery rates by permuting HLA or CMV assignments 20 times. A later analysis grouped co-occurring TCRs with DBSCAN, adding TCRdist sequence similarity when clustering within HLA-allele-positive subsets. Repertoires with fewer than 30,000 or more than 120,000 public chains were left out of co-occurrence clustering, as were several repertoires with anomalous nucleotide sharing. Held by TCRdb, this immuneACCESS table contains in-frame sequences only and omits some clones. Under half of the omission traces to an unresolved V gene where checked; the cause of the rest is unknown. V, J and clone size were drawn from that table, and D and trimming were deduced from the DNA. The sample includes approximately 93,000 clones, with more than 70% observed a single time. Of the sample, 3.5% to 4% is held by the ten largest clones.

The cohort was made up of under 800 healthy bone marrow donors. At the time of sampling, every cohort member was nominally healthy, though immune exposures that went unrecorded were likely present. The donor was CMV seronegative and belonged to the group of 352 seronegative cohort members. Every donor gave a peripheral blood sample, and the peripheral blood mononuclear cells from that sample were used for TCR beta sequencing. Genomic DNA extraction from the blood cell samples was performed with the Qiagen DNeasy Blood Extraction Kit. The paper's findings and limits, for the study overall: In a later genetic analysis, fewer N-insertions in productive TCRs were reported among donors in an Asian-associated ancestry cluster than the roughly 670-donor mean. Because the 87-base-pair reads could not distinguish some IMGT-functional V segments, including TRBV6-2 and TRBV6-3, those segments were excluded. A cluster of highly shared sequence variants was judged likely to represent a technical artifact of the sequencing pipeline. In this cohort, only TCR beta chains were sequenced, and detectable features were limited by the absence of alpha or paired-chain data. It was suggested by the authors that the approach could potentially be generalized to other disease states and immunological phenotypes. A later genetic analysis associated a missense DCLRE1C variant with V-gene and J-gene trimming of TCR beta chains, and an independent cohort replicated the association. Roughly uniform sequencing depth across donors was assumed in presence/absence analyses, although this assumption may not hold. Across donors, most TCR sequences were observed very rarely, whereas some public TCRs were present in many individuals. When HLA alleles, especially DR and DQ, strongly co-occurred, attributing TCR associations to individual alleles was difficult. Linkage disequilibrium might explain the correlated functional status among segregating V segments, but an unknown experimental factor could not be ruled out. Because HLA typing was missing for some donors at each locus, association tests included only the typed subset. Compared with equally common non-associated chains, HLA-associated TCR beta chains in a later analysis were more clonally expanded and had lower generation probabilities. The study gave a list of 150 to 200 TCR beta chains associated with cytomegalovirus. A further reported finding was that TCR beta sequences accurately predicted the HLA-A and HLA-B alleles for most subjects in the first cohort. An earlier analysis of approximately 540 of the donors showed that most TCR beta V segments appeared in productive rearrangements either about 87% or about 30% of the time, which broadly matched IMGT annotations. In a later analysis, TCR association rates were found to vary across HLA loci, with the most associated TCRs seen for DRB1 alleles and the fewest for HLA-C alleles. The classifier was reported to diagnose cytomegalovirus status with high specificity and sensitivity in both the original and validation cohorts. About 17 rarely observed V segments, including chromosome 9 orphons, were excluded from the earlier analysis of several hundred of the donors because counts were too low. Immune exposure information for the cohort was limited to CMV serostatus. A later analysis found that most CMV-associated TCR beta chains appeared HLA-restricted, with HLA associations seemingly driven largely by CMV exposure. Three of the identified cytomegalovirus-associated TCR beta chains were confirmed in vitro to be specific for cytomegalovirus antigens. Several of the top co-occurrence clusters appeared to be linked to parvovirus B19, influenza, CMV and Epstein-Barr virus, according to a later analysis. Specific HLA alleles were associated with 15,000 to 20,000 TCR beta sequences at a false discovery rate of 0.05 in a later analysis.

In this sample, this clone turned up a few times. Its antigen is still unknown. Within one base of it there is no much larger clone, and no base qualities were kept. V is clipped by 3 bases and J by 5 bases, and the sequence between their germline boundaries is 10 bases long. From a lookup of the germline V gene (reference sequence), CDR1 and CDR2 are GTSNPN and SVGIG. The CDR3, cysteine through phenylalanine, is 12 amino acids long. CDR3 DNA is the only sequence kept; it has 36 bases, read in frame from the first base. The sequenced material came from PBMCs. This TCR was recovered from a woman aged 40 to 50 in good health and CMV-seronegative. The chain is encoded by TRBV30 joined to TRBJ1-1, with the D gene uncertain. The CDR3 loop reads CAWSLPGTEAFF. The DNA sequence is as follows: TGTGCCTGGAGCCTACCCGGGACTGAAGCTTTCTTT. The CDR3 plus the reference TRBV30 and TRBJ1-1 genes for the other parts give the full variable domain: SQTIHQWPATLVQPVGSPLSLECTVEGTSNPNLYWYRQAAGRGLQLLFYSVGIGQISSEVPQNLSASRPQDRQFILSSKKLLLSDSGFYLCAWSLPGTEAFFGQGTRLTVV.